This T cell receptor (beta chain) originates from a study of T-cell memory formation after mild COVID-19. TCRdb re-called the 5' RACE reads through MiXCR, storing one row per CDR3 protein. This sample has roughly 200,000 distinct CDR3 sequences, with around 9.5% found just once. The CDR3 is made up of 15 amino acids. V lost 7 bases to trimming and J lost 4 bases; unmatched junction nucleotides: 13. CDR1 and CDR2 (germline): MNHEY, SVGEGT. The chain recombines TRBV6-2 or TRBV6-3 with TRBJ2-7; TRBD1 matches at 7 bases. The clonotype was recovered from a man aged 18-30 years who had mild COVID-19 (a few samples of this study predate the infection). Cell type and time point are not known. The sequenced sample consisted of PBMCs or a T cell subset sorted from them (not recorded which). CDR3 loop: CASTDPGQRMYEQYV. The CDR3 DNA reads as TGTGCCAGCACCGACCCGGGACAGAGGATGTACGAGCAGTACGTC.